Here is one T cell receptor beta chain with its context. This entry comes from a study of blood T cell repertoires in COVID-19. Looking at the study overall: T cells, B-cell-depleted T cells, or PBMCs provided the cDNA or gDNA that served as material.

Repertoires were generated with immunoSEQ multiplex PCR, while TCRdb's copy carries only in-frame clones and drops some. The table has under 140,000 clones, 88% seen once; the top ten hold 3.3%. Germline V CDR1 and CDR2: SGHTA, FQGNSA. Trimming cost V 0 bases and J 4 bases; bases outside gene matches: 2. This CDR3 contains 16 residues. The chain couples TRBV7-2 to TRBJ2-1; 11 bases agree with TRBD2. This TCR came from a woman between 50 and 59 years old with acute or convalescent COVID-19. What was sequenced was peripheral blood. The CDR3 is CASSLAASGGYNEQFF. CDR3 sequence (DNA): TGTGCCAGCAGCTTAGCGGCTAGCGGGGGGTACAATGAGCAGTTCTTC.